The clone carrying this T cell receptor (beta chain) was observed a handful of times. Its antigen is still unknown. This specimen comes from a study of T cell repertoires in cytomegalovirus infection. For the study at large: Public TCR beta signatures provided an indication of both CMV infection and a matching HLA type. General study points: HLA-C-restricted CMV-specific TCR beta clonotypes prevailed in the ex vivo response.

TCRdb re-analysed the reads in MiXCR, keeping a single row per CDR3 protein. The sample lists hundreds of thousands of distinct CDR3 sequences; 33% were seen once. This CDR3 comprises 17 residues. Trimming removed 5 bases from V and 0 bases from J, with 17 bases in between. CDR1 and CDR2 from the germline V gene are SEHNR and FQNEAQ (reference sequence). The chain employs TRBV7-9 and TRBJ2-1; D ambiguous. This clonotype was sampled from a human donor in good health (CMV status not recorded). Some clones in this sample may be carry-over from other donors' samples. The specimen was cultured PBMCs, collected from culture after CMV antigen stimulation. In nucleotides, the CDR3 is TGTGCCAGCAGCGCATTGGGTGGGAAGAGCTCCTACAATGAGCAGTTCTTC. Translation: CASSALGGKSSYNEQFF.